This passage covers 27 T cell receptor beta chains from one sample sequenced in a study of PD-1 blockade in classical Hodgkin lymphoma. Clones were sequenced by immunoSEQ multiplex PCR, and TCRdb holds only the in-frame ones, with some missing. The sample records tens of thousands of clones, roughly 82% being singletons. Sample time point: cycle 4 day 1 (C4D1), after six to seven weeks of nivolumab. Every patient relapsed after autologous stem cell transplantation, and brentuximab vedotin exposure varied. Sequenced material: peripheral blood mononuclear cells (PBMCs), taken before the fourth cycle of nivolumab. The origin of the receptors is a human donor with classical Hodgkin lymphoma.

The J gene is TRBJ1-5, the V gene TRBV21-1. TRBV21-1 is a listed pseudogene. The CDR3 runs 19 residues. This CDR3 is CASSKDIGVLGGGNQPQHF. CDR3 DNA: TGTGCCAGCAGCAAAGATATCGGAGTACTCGGTGGCGGCAATCAGCCCCAGCATTTT.

The chain links TRBV5-1 to TRBJ1-2; D uncertain. Trimming took 4 bases from V and 3 from J, leaving 13 bases between them. Per the germline V gene, CDR1 is SGHRS and CDR2 is YFSETQ. This CDR3 spans 14 amino acids. The CDR3 coding sequence is TGCGCCAGCAGCCTCACGGAACTGGACTATGGCTACACCTTC. As protein: CASSLTELDYGYTF.

The chain uses TRBV4-3 and TRBJ2-1, with 7 nucleotides matching TRBD1. Germline V gene lookup returns CDR1 LGHNA and CDR2 YSLEER. This CDR3 contains 18 residues. J gave up 5 bases and V 0 bases, and 13 bases lay outside the gene matches. This CDR3 is CASSQDLLVRDRDNEQFF. The CDR3 DNA follows: TGCGCCAGCAGCCAAGATTTGTTGGTCCGAGACAGGGACAATGAGCAGTTCTTC.

The CDR3 is CASSFSGQGRSYEQYF. The CDR3 DNA reads as TGTGCCAGTAGTTTTTCGGGACAGGGTCGCTCCTACGAGCAGTACTTC. The rearrangement links TRBV19 to TRBJ2-7; 9 bases match TRBD1. Germline CDR1 reads LNHDA; CDR2 reads SQIVND (reference sequence). CDR3 length: 16 residues. J lost 0 bases, V lost 5 bases, and 8 bases had no gene match.

The chain recombines TRBV4-1 with TRBJ2-3; D remains unclear. Trimming took off 6 bases at V and 5 bases at J, with 9 bases between the two ends. Germline V gene sequence: CDR1 MGHRA, CDR2 YSYEKL. CDR3 size: 12 residues. The CDR3 reads CASRRTGDTQYF. CDR3 bases: TGCGCCAGCAGGCGGACGGGAGATACGCAGTATTTT.

Worth noting for this clone: Other DNA sequences in this sample translate to the same CDR3. The J gene is TRBJ2-7, the V gene TRBV25-1; 8 bases fit TRBD1. Germline V gene data show CDR1 as MGHDK and CDR2 as SYGVNS. CDR3 size: 14 residues. V shed 5 bases, J shed 2 bases, and the junction held 5 bases outside the gene matches. DNA for the CDR3: TGTGCCAGCAGTATGGAGACAGGGGCCTACGAGCAGTACTTC. It encodes CASSMETGAYEQYF.

The rearrangement uses TRBV2 and TRBJ1-3; the D gene is possibly TRBD1 (6 bases). The germline V gene encodes CDR1 SNHLY and CDR2 FYNNEI. This CDR3 spans 15 amino acids. The V gene lost 8 bases and the J gene lost 3 bases, with 17 bases spanning the gap. The CDR3 region is CASASERGVGNTIYF. The CDR3, as DNA: TGTGCCAGCGCGTCCGAAAGGGGGGTTGGAAACACCATATATTTT. Complete variable domain (other parts from reference TRBV2 and TRBJ1-3): EPEVTQTPSHQVTQMGQEVILRCVPISNHLYFYWYRQILGQKVEFLVSFYNNEISEKSEIFDDQFSVERPDGSNFTLKIRSTKLEDSAMYFCASASERGVGNTIYFGEGSWLTVV.

The chain is built from TRBV5-5 and TRBJ2-2, with TRBD1 identical over 8 bases. Looked up from germline, CDR1 is SGHKS and CDR2 is YYEKEE (reference sequence). CDR3 length: 15 residues. The ends lost 3 bases at V and 2 bases at J; junction bases unmatched: 3. The CDR3 nucleotides read TGTGCCAGCAGCTCAGGGGGCAGAAACACCGGGGAGCTGTTTTTT. Its protein is CASSSGGRNTGELFF.

This chain links TRBV4-2 with TRBJ2-6, with TRBD2 identical over 9 bases. Losses at the gene ends were 0 bases for V and 0 bases for J; bases not matched to a gene: 6. The V gene's germline CDR1 is LGHNA and CDR2 YNFKEQ. CDR3 length: 19 residues. The CDR3 DNA is TGTGCCAGCAGCCAAGAAATCCCTAGCGGGGCCTCTGGGGCCAACGTCCTGACTTTC. Amino acid sequence: CASSQEIPSGASGANVLTF.

V usage is TRBV29-1 and J usage is TRBJ1-1, with 7 positions matching TRBD1. V lost 7 bases to trimming and J lost 1 base; unmatched junction nucleotides: 9. Germline CDR1 and CDR2: SQVTM and ANQGSEA. The CDR3 covers 14 residues. The CDR3 nucleotides are TGCAGCGGCTCCGACAGGGCGGAGAACACTGAAGCTTTCTTT. It encodes CSGSDRAENTEAFF. Together with reference TRBV29-1 and TRBJ1-1, the CDR3 gives the full variable domain: SAVISQKPSRDICQRGTSLTIQCQVDSQVTMMFWYRQQPGQSLTLIATANQGSEATYESGFVIDKFPISRPNLTFSTLTVSNMSPEDSSIYLCSGSDRAENTEAFFGQGTRLTVV.

Notes on this clone: The same CDR3 also results from other DNA sequences found in this sample. The chain carries TRBV6-4 and TRBJ1-1; TRBD1 is a possible D gene (5 bases). V lost 6 bases, J lost 0 bases, and 11 bases lay in between. This CDR3 spans 14 amino acids. The germline CDR1 and CDR2 sequences are MRHNA and SNTAGT. The chain's CDR3 is CASSPGGVNTEAFF. CDR3 in DNA: TGTGCCAGCAGCCCGGGGGGGGTGAACACTGAAGCTTTCTTT.

The gene calls are TRBV27 and TRBJ1-2; 11 nucleotides align to TRBD1. The CDR3 sequence is 14 residues long. The germline CDR1 and CDR2 sequences are MNHEY and SMNVEV (reference sequence). The ends lost 6 bases at V and 4 bases at J; junction bases unmatched: 4. DNA of the CDR3: TGTGCCAGCAGGGGGACAGGGGGTATCTATGGCTACACCTTC. This translates into CASRGTGGIYGYTF.

This clone was counted between two and nine times. This rearrangement joins TRBV11-3 to TRBJ2-7; D is unresolved. Germline V gene data show CDR1 as SGHNT and CDR2 as YENEEA. The CDR3 loop spans 15 amino acids. The V and J ends lost 0 bases and 6 bases respectively, with 15 bases between them. CDR3 sequence reads: CASSLEGSQISEQYF. CDR3 in DNA: TGTGCCAGCAGCTTAGAAGGCTCTCAGATCTCCGAGCAGTACTTC.

This sequence joins TRBV5-4 and TRBJ2-3; D possibly uses TRBD1 or TRBD2 (6 bases each). Trimming took off 0 bases at V and 4 bases at J, with 21 bases between the two ends. The CDR3 is 18 residues long. Germline CDR1 reads SGHNT; CDR2 reads YYREEE (reference sequence). The CDR3 DNA reads TGTGCCAGCAGCTTGGGGCACCAACTAGCTGGGGGCGCAGATACGCAGTATTTT. It specifies CASSLGHQLAGGADTQYF.

This clone was found a few times. The rearrangement joins TRBV28 to TRBJ1-1, with a weak D call TRBD1 (5 bases). The germline V gene encodes CDR1 MDHEN and CDR2 SYDVKM. The CDR3 contains 14 residues. Trimming removed 5 bases from V and 4 bases from J, with 14 bases in between. CDR3 loop: CASSRSGGFTEAFF. CDR3 nucleotides: TGTGCCAGCAGTCGCTCGGGGGGGTTCACTGAAGCTTTCTTT.

The rearrangement joins TRBV19 to TRBJ2-2; D is uncertain. V was shortened by 3 bases and J by 5 bases, with 13 bases between the two germline ends. This CDR3 is 15 amino acids long. Germline V gene data show CDR1 as LNHDA and CDR2 as SQIVND (reference sequence). CDR3 DNA: TGTGCCAGTAGTATTAGGTCCAGTAGGACCGGGGAGCTGTTTTTT. This sequence encodes CASSIRSSRTGELFF.

This chain joins TRBV21-1 and TRBJ1-5; the D segment call TRBD1 is taken from the table without a DNA check. TRBV21-1 is a pseudogene segment. CDR3 length: 18 residues. The CDR3 DNA sequence: TGTGCCAGCACCCTCGCGAAAGGCCCCAGACAATACAATCAGCCCCAGCATTTT. It specifies CASTLAKGPRQYNQPQHF.

The V gene is TRBV5-6, the J gene TRBJ1-5; 9 nucleotides line up with TRBD1. Germline assignment: CDR1 SGHDT and CDR2 YYEEEE. The CDR3 loop spans 14 amino acids. The trim removed 4 bases at V and 9 bases at J, leaving 8 bases unmatched. The CDR3 region has the DNA TGTGCCAGCAGCGCGGGGACAGGGCTCCGGCCCCAGCATTTT. Protein: CASSAGTGLRPQHF. The variable domain in full, completed from reference TRBV5-6 and TRBJ1-5, reads DAGVTQSPTHLIKTRGQQVTLRCSPKSGHDTVSWYQQALGQGPQFIFQYYEEEERQRGNFPDRFSGHQFPNYSSELNVNALLLGDSALYLCASSAGTGLRPQHFGDGTRLSIL.

The genes are TRBV7-3 and TRBJ2-5; D not resolved. Germline V CDR1 and CDR2: SGHTA, FQGTGA. The V and J ends lost 1 base and 1 base respectively, with 10 bases between them. The CDR3 extends over 15 amino acids. The CDR3 is CASSLKSWGQETQYF. CDR3 DNA: TGTGCCAGCAGCTTAAAGTCGTGGGGCCAAGAGACCCAGTACTTC.

The chain couples TRBV27 to TRBJ1-4; no clear D gene. The length of the CDR3 is 13 residues. The ends were cut back, 3 bases at V and 3 bases at J, with 5 bases in the middle. Germline CDR1 MNHEY, CDR2 SMNVEV (reference sequence). The CDR3 loop is CASSFGPNEKLFF. CDR3 sequence (DNA): TGTGCCAGCAGTTTTGGTCCTAATGAAAAACTGTTTTTT.

This clone was detected only a few times. The rearrangement joins TRBV6-4 to TRBJ2-3; 10 bases match TRBD1. Germline CDR1 MRHNA, CDR2 SNTAGT. The CDR3 loop spans 16 amino acids. Germline trimming cut 3 bases from V and 3 bases from J; bases unmatched to any gene: 6. This chain's CDR3 is CASSEYGTGETDTQYF. In DNA, the CDR3 is TGTGCCAGCAGTGAATACGGGACAGGGGAAACAGATACGCAGTATTTT.

The rearrangement joins TRBV2 to TRBJ2-1; 13 nucleotides agree with TRBD2. V lost 4 bases and J lost 8; bases outside the gene matches: 2. Germline V gives CDR1 SNHLY, CDR2 FYNNEI. This CDR3 contains 14 residues. The DNA of the CDR3 is TGTGCCAGCAGTGTGGGGACTAGCGGGGATGAGCAGTTCTTC. Protein: CASSVGTSGDEQFF. Filled out from reference TRBV2 and TRBJ2-1, the complete variable domain reads EPEVTQTPSHQVTQMGQEVILRCVPISNHLYFYWYRQILGQKVEFLVSFYNNEISEKSEIFDDQFSVERPDGSNFTLKIRSTKLEDSAMYFCASSVGTSGDEQFFGPGTRLTVL.

This rearrangement joins TRBV5-1 to TRBJ2-2; 10 bases are shared with TRBD2. The CDR3 has 15 amino acids. Germline CDR1 and CDR2: SGHRS and YFSETQ. The ends lost 0 bases at V and 5 bases at J; junction bases unmatched: 1. The CDR3: CASSLGLAGTGELFF. CDR3 coding DNA: TGCGCCAGCAGCTTGGGACTAGCGGGTACCGGGGAGCTGTTTTTT. The variable domain in full, completed from reference TRBV5-1 and TRBJ2-2, reads KAGVTQTPRYLIKTRGQQVTLSCSPISGHRSVSWYQQTPGQGLQFLFEYFSETQRNKGNFPGRFSGRQFSNSRSEMNVSTLELGDSALYLCASSLGLAGTGELFFGEGSRLTVL.

This rearrangement joins TRBV12-5 to TRBJ2-7; D unclear. CDR1 and CDR2 from the germline V gene are LGHNT and FRNRAP. This CDR3 comprises 14 residues. Trimming took off 5 bases at V and 0 bases at J, with 11 bases between the two ends. The CDR3 loop is CASGPSRSSYEQYF. The CDR3 DNA sequence: TGTGCTAGTGGTCCCAGCAGGTCCTCCTACGAGCAGTACTTC.

In its sample, this clone was seen once. The chain carries TRBV4-3 and TRBJ2-2; no reliable D call. Looked up from germline, CDR1 is LGHNA and CDR2 is YSLEER. Trimming pared 0 bases from V and 4 bases from J, leaving 15 bases between. This CDR3 region has 17 residues. The CDR3 loop is CASSQDLLPDSTGELFF. The CDR3 DNA follows: TGCGCCAGCAGCCAAGATCTCCTGCCTGATAGCACCGGGGAGCTGTTTTTT.

The rearrangement links TRBV9 to TRBJ1-5; 8 bases are shared with TRBD1. This CDR3 spans 17 amino acids. V gave up 0 bases and J gave up 3 bases; unmatched junction bases: 8. Looked up from germline, CDR1 is SGDLS and CDR2 is YYNGEE. CDR3 nucleotide sequence: TGTGCCAGCAGCGTAGCCCCGGACAGGGAGCCCAATCAGCCCCAGCATTTT. This gives the protein CASSVAPDREPNQPQHF.

This clone was detected only once. This rearrangement joins TRBV6-4 to TRBJ1-6, with a weak D call TRBD1 (5 bases). The CDR3 totals 15 residues. V lost 6 bases and J 3 bases, leaving 12 bases between the germline ends. Germline CDR1 is MRHNA and CDR2 is SNTAGT. DNA for the CDR3: TGTGCCAGCAGCCAGACAGCCCTCTATAATTCACCCCTCCACTTT. Amino acids: CASSQTALYNSPLHF.